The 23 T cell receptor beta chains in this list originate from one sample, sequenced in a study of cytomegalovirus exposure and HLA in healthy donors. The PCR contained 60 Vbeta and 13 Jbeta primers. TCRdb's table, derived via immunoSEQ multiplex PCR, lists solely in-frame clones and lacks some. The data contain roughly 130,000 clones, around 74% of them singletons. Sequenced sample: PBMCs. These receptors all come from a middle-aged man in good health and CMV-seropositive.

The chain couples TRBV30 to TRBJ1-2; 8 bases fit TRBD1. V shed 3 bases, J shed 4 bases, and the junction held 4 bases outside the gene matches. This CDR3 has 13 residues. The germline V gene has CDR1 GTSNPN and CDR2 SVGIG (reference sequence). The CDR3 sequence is CAWRRDRLYGYTF. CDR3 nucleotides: TGTGCCTGGAGACGGGACAGGCTCTATGGCTACACCTTC.

The CDR3 region has the DNA TGTGCCAGTAAGGGGGACGACTATGGCTACACCTTC. Amino acids: CASKGDDYGYTF. The rearrangement links TRBV19 to TRBJ1-2, with D maybe TRBD1 (6 bases). Trimming took 7 bases from V and 3 from J, leaving 9 bases between them. Germline CDR1 and CDR2: LNHDA and SQIVND (reference sequence). The CDR3 has 12 residues.

CDR3 coding DNA: TGTGCCAGCAGCCTAAAAAACTCTGGAAACACCATATATTTT. Its translation is CASSLKNSGNTIYF. V usage is TRBV7-2 and J usage is TRBJ1-3; D not resolved. Germline V gives CDR1 SGHTA, CDR2 FQGNSA. V shed 5 bases and J shed 0 bases, with 8 bases lying between them. The CDR3 consists of 14 residues. Looking up the rest from reference TRBV7-2 and TRBJ1-3 gives the full variable domain: GAGVSQSPSNKVTEKGKDVELRCDPISGHTALYWYRQSLGQGLEFLIYFQGNSAPDKSGLPSDRFSAERTGGSVSTLTIQRTQQEDSAVYLCASSLKNSGNTIYFGEGSWLTVV.

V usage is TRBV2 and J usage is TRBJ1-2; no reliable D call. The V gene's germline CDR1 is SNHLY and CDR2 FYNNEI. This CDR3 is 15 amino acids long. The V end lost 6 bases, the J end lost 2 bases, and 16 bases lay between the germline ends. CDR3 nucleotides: TGTGCCAGCAGGACGGGAACGGGAGGCAACTATGGCTACACCTTC. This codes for CASRTGTGGNYGYTF.

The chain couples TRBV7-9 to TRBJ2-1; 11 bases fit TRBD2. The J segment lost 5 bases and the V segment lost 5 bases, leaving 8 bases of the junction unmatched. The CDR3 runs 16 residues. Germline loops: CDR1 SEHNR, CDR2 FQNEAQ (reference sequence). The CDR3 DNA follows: TGTGCCAGCAGCAAAACTAGCGGGAGAGGGAACAATGAGCAGTTCTTC. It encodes CASSKTSGRGNNEQFF.

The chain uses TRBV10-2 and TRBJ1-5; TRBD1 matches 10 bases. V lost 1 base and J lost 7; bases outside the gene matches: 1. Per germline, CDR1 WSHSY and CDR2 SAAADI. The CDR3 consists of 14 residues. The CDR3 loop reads CASSEWDRGQPQHF. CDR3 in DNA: TGCGCCAGCAGTGAGTGGGACAGGGGACAGCCCCAGCATTTT.

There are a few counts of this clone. In DNA form, the CDR3 reads TGTGCCTATCGGGGACAACTCACAGATACGCAGTATTTT. Encoded protein: CAYRGQLTDTQYF. The chain is built from TRBV2 and TRBJ2-3; a weak D match, TRBD1 (6 bases). The V gene's germline CDR1 is SNHLY and CDR2 FYNNEI. V dropped 11 bases and J dropped 2 bases, with 14 bases sitting between them. The CDR3 has 13 residues.

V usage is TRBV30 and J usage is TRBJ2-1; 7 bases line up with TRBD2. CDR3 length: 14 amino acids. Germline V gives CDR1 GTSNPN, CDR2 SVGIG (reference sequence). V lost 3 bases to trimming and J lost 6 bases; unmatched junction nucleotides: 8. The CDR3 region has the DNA TGTGCCTGGAGACGACCGGGCGGGGGCAATGAGCAGTTCTTC. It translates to CAWRRPGGGNEQFF. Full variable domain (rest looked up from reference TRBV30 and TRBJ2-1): SQTIHQWPATLVQPVGSPLSLECTVEGTSNPNLYWYRQAAGRGLQLLFYSVGIGQISSEVPQNLSASRPQDRQFILSSKKLLLSDSGFYLCAWRRPGGGNEQFFGPGTRLTVL.

CDR3 DNA sequence: TGTGCCAGCAGCTCGCGGGCAGAAGATACGCAGTATTTT. Translating it yields CASSSRAEDTQYF. The rearrangement joins TRBV13 to TRBJ2-3; D is possibly TRBD2 (5 bases). Trimming cost V 4 bases and J 5 bases, with 10 bases left between them. The CDR3 runs to 13 residues. CDR1 and CDR2 from the germline V gene are PRHDT and FYEKMQ (reference sequence).

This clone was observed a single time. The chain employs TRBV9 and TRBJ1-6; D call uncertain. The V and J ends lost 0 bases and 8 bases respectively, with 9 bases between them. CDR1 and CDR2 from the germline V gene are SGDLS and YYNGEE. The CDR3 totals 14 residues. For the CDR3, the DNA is TGTGCCAGCAGCGTAGTCGGGGATGATTCACCCCTCCACTTT. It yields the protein CASSVVGDDSPLHF.

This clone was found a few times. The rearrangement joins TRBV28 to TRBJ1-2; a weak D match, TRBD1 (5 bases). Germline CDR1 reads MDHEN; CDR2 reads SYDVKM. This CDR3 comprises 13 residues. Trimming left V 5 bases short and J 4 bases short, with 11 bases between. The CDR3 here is CASSPSTVYGYTF. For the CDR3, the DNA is TGTGCCAGCAGTCCTTCGACAGTCTATGGCTACACCTTC.

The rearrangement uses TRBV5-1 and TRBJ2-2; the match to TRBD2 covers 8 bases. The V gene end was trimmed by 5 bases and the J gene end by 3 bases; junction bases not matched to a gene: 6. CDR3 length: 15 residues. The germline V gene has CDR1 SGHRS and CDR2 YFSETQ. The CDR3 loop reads CASSSTSGYTGELFF. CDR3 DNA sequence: TGCGCCAGCAGTTCTACTAGCGGCTACACCGGGGAGCTGTTTTTT.

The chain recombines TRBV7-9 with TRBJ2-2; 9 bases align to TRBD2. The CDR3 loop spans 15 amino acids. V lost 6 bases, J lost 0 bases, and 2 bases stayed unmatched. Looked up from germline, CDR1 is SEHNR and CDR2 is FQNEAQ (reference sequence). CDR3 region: CASRPSGTNTGELFF. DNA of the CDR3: TGTGCCAGCAGACCTAGCGGGACGAACACCGGGGAGCTGTTTTTT. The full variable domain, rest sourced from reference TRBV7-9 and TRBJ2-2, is DTGVSQNPRHKITKRGQNVTFRCDPISEHNRLYWYRQTLGQGPEFLTYFQNEAQLEKSRLLSDRFSAERPKGSFSTLEIQRTEQGDSAMYLCASRPSGTNTGELFFGEGSRLTVL.

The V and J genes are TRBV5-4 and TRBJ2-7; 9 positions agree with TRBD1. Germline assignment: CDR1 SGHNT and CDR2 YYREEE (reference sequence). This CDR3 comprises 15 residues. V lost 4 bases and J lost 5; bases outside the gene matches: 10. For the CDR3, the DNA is TGTGCCAGCAGCCTGGGGGGACAGGGAGACCACGAGCAGTACTTC. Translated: CASSLGGQGDHEQYF.

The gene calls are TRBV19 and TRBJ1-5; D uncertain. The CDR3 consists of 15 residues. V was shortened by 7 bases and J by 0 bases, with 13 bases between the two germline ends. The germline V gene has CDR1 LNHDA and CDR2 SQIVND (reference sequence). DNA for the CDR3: TGTGCCAGTACCAGAGTAGAGGCTAGCAATCAGCCCCAGCATTTT. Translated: CASTRVEASNQPQHF.

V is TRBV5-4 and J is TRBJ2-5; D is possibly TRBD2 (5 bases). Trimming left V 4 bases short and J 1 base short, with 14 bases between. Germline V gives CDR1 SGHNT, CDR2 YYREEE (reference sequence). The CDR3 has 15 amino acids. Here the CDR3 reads CASSALREGQETQYF. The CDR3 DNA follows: TGTGCCAGCAGCGCACTAAGAGAGGGCCAAGAGACCCAGTACTTC.

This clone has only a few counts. The CDR3 sequence is CASTIPGTSYGYTF. The DNA of the CDR3 is TGTGCCAGTACCATTCCCGGGACAAGCTATGGCTACACCTTC. The rearrangement uses TRBV19 and TRBJ1-2; weak D call: TRBD1 (6 bases). CDR3 length: 14 residues. Trimming removed 7 bases from V and 4 bases from J, with 16 bases in between. Germline CDR1 is LNHDA and CDR2 is SQIVND (reference sequence).

The CDR3 sequence: CASSRQGQEQYF. The DNA of the CDR3 is TGTGCCAGCAGCCGACAGGGGCAAGAGCAGTACTTC. The chain carries TRBV2 and TRBJ2-7; 8 nucleotides align to TRBD1. The CDR3 sequence is 12 residues long. Germline V lookup: CDR1 SNHLY, CDR2 FYNNEI. Trimming took 6 bases from V and 7 from J; bases not matched to a gene: 5.

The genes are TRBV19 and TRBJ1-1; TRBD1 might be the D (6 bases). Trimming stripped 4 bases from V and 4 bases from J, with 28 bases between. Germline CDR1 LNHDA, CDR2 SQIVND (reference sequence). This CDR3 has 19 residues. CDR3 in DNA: TGTGCCAGTAGTAATCGAGGTACCGGGACACCAGGGCTTAGCACTGAAGCTTTCTTT. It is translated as CASSNRGTGTPGLSTEAFF.

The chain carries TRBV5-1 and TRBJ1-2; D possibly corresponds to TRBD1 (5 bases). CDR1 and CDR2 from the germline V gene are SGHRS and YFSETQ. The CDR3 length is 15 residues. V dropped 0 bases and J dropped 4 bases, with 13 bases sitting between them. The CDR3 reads CASSLVPGPFYGYTF. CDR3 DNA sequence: TGCGCCAGCAGCTTGGTCCCAGGGCCCTTCTATGGCTACACCTTC.

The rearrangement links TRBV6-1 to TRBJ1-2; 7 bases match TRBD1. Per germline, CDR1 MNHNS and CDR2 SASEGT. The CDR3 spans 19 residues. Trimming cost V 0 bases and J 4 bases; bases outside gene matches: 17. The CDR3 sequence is CASSEAWDTYQTGSYGYTF. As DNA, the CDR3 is TGTGCCAGCAGTGAAGCGTGGGACACATACCAGACAGGGAGCTATGGCTACACCTTC.

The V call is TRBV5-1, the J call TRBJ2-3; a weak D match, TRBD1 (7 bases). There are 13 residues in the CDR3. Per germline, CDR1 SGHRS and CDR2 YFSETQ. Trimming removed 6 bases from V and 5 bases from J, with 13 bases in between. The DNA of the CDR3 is TGCGCCAGCACCATTCAGGGGGGAGATACGCAGTATTTT. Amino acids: CASTIQGGDTQYF.

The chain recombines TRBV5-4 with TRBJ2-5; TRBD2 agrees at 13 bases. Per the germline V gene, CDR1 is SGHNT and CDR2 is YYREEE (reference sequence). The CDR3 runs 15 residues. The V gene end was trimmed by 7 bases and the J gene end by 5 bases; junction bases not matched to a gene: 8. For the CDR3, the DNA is TGTGCCAGCTGGTCCGGACTAGCGGGAGTTGAGACCCAGTACTTC. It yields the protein CASWSGLAGVETQYF.